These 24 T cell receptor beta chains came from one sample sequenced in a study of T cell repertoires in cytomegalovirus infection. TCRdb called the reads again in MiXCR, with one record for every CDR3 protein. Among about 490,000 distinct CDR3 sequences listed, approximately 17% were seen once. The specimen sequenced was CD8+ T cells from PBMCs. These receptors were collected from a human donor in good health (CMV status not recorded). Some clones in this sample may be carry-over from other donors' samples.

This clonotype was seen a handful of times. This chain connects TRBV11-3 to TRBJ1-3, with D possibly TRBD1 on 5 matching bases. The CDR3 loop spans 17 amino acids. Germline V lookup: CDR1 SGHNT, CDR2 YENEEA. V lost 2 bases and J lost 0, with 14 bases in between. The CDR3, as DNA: TGTGCCAGCAGCTTAACTCCGCGGGGGATCTCTGGAAACACCATATATTTT. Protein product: CASSLTPRGISGNTIYF. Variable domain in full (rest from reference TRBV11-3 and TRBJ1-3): EAGVVQSPRYKIIEKKQPVAFWCNPISGHNTLYWYLQNLGQGPELLIRYENEEAVDDSQLPKDRFSAERLKGVDSTLKIQPAELGDSAVYLCASSLTPRGISGNTIYFGEGSWLTVV.

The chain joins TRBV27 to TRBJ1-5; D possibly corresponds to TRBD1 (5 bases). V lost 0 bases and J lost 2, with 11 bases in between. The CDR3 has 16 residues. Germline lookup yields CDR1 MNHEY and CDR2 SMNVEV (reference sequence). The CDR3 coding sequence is TGTGCCAGCAGTTTATCCCAGGGTGAACGCAATCAGCCCCAGCATTTT. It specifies CASSLSQGERNQPQHF.

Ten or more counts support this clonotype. The CDR3 nucleotides are TGTGCTAGTGGCCTACCCGATACGCAGTATTTT. Protein product: CASGLPDTQYF. The chain employs TRBV12-5 and TRBJ2-3; D gene ambiguous. Trimming pared 6 bases from V and 6 bases from J, leaving 7 bases between. The CDR3 contains 11 residues. Per the germline V gene, CDR1 is LGHNT and CDR2 is FRNRAP.

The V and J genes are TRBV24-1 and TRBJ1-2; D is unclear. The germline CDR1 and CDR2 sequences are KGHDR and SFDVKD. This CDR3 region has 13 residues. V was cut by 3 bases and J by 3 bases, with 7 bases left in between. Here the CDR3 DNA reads TGTGCCACCAGTGATGGGGTAGACTATGGCTACACCTTC. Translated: CATSDGVDYGYTF.

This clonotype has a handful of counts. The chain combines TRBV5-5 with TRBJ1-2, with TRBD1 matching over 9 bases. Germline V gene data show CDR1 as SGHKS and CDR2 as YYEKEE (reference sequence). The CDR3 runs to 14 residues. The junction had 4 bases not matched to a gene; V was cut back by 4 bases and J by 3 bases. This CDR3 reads CASSDGQGYYGYTF. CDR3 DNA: TGTGCCAGCAGCGATGGACAGGGGTACTATGGCTACACCTTC. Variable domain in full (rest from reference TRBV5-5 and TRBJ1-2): DAGVTQSPTHLIKTRGQQVTLRCSPISGHKSVSWYQQVLGQGPQFIFQYYEKEERGRGNFPDRFSARQFPNYSSELNVNALLLGDSALYLCASSDGQGYYGYTFGSGTRLTVV.

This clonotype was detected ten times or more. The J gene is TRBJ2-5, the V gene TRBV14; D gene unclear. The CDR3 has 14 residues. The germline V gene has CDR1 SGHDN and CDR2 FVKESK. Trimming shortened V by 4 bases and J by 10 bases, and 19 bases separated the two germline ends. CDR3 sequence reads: CASSPDNSPDDQYF. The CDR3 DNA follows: TGTGCCAGCAGCCCGGATAATAGCCCGGATGACCAGTACTTC.

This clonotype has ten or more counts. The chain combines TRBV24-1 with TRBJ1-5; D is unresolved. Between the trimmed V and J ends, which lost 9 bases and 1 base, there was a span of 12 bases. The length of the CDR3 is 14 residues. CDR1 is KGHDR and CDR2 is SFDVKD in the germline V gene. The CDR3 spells CATGKAESNQPQHF. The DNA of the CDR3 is TGTGCCACCGGGAAAGCGGAGAGCAATCAGCCCCAGCATTTT.

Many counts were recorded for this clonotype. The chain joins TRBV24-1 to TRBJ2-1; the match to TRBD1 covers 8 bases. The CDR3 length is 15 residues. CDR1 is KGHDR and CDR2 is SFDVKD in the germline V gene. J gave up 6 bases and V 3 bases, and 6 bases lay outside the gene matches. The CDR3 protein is CATSDGQGSGNEQFF. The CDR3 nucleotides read TGTGCCACCAGTGATGGACAGGGTTCGGGCAATGAGCAGTTCTTC.

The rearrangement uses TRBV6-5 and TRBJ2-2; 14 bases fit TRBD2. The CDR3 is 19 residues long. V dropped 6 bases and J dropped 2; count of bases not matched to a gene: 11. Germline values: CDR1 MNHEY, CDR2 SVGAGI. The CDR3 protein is CASSRWPGTSGRNTGELFF. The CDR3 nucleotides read TGTGCCAGCAGCCGGTGGCCAGGGACTAGCGGGAGAAACACCGGGGAGCTGTTTTTT.

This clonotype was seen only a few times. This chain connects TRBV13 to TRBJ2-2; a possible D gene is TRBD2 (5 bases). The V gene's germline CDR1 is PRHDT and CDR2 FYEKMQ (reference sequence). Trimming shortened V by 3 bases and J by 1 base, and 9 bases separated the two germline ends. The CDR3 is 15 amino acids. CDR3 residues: CASSFLDLNTGELFF. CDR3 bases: TGTGCCAGCAGCTTCCTGGACTTGAACACCGGGGAGCTGTTTTTT.

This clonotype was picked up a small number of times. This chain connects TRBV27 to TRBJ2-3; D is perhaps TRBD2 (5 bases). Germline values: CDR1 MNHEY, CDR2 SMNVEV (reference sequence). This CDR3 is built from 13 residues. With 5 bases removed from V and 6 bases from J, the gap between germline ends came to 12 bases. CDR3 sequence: CASSPMSGDTQYF. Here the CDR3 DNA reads TGTGCCAGCAGTCCCATGTCGGGGGATACGCAGTATTTT.

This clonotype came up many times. In DNA, the CDR3 is TGTGCCAGTAGTGGAAGACAGTCAGCCTCCCAGCCCCAGCATTTT. Translation: CASSGRQSASQPQHF. The chain links TRBV19 to TRBJ1-5; the D gene is possibly TRBD1 (5 bases). The CDR3 has 15 residues. With 5 bases removed from V and 7 bases from J, the gap between germline ends came to 18 bases. Germline loops: CDR1 LNHDA, CDR2 SQIVND (reference sequence). The full variable domain, in which reference TRBV19 and TRBJ1-5 provide the parts outside the CDR3, is DGGITQSPKYLFRKEGQNVTLSCEQNLNHDAMYWYRQDPGQGLRLIYYSQIVNDFQKGDIAEGYSVSREKKESFPLTVTSAQKNPTAFYLCASSGRQSASQPQHFGDGTRLSIL.

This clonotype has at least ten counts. The CDR3 nucleotides read TGTGCCAGCAGTGAAGTGGGGGGAAATTCACCCCTCCACTTT. Protein sequence: CASSEVGGNSPLHF. The chain uses TRBV6-1 and TRBJ1-6, with a weak D call TRBD1 (5 bases). This CDR3 contains 14 residues. Trimming took off 1 base at V and 7 bases at J, with 8 bases between the two ends. The germline V gene has CDR1 MNHNS and CDR2 SASEGT.

DNA for the CDR3: TGTGCCAGCGGGGGGGGGGTGTACTACGAGCAGTACTTC. Translated: CASGGGVYYEQYF. J is TRBJ2-7 and V is TRBV28, with 7 bases fitting TRBD2. This CDR3 has 13 residues. Looked up from germline, CDR1 is MDHEN and CDR2 is SYDVKM. The V segment lost 8 bases and the J segment 3 bases; nucleotides outside the gene matches: 7.

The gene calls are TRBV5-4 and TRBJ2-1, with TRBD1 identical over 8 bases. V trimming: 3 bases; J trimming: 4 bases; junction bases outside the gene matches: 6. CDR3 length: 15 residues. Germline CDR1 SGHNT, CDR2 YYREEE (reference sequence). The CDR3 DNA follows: TGTGCCAGCAGCTCCGACAGGGGACCATACAATGAGCAGTTCTTC. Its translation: CASSSDRGPYNEQFF.

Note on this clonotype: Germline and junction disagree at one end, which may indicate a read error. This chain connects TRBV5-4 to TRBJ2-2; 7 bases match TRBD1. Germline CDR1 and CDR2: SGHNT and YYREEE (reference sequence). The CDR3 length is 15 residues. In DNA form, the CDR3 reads TGTGCCAGCAGCCCGACAGGGTTGGACACTGGGGAGCTGTTTTTT. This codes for CASSPTGLDTGELFF.

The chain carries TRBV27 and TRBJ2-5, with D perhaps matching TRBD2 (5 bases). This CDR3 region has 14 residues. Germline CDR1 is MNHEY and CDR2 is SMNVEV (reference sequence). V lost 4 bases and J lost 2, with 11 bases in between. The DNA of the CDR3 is TGTGCCAGCAGTTCACCGGGATCTCAAGAGACCCAGTACTTC. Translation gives CASSSPGSQETQYF.

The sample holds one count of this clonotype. The CDR3 DNA is TGCGCCAGCAGCCAAGGTCCCTTGACAGGTGCTAATGAAAAACTGTTTTTT. Its protein product is CASSQGPLTGANEKLFF. The chain links TRBV4-1 to TRBJ1-4, with TRBD1 as a possible D gene (6 bases). The CDR3 spans 17 residues. CDR1 MGHRA and CDR2 YSYEKL come from the germline V gene. Trimming removed 1 base at V and 3 bases at J, with 15 bases between.

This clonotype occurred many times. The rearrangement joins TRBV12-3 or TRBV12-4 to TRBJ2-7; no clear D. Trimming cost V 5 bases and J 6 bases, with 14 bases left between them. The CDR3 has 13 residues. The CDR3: CASSGFTPGEQYF. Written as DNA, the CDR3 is TGTGCCAGCAGTGGGTTTACGCCTGGCGAGCAGTACTTC.

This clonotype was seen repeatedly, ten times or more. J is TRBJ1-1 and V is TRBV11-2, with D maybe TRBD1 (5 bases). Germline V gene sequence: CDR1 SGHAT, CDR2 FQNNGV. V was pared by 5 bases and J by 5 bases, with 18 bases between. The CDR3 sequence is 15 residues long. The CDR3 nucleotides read TGTGCCAGCAGCCCCGGGACGGCTAGCGGGACTGAAGCTTTCTTT. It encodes CASSPGTASGTEAFF. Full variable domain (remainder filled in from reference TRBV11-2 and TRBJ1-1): EAGVAQSPRYKIIEKRQSVAFWCNPISGHATLYWYQQILGQGPKLLIQFQNNGVVDDSQLPKDRFSAERLKGVDSTLKIQPAKLEDSAVYLCASSPGTASGTEAFFGQGTRLTVV.

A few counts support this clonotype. The CDR3 DNA sequence: TGCAGTGCTAGGGACGTGGGGGGAAGCAATCAGCCCCAGCATTTT. It encodes CSARDVGGSNQPQHF. V and J are TRBV20-1 and TRBJ1-5, with D possibly TRBD1 on 5 matching bases. Per the germline V gene, CDR1 is DFQATT and CDR2 is SNEGSKA (reference sequence). The CDR3 totals 15 residues. Trimming took 3 bases from V and 1 from J, leaving 13 bases between them.

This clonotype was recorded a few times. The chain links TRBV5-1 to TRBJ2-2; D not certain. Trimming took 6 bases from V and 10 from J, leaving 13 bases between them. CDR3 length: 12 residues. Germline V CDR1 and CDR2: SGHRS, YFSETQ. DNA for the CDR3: TGCGCCAGCACAAAGGAAGGATTGGAGCTGTTTTTT. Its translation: CASTKEGLELFF.

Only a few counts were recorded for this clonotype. The CDR3 spells CSARGGSGRANVGTGELFF. In DNA, the CDR3 is TGCAGTGCTAGAGGCGGCAGCGGGAGGGCCAATGTGGGAACCGGGGAGCTGTTTTTT. The chain joins TRBV20-1 to TRBJ2-2, with 10 positions matching TRBD2. The CDR3 length is 19 residues. Germline CDR1 and CDR2: DFQATT and SNEGSKA (reference sequence). J was trimmed by 5 bases and V by 1 base; bases with no gene match: 16.

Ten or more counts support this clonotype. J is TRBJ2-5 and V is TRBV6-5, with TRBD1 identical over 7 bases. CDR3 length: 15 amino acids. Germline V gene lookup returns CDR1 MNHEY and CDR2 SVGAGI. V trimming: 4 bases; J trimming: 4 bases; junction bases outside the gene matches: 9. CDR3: CASSFTQGMAETQYF. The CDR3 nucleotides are TGTGCCAGCAGTTTTACACAGGGGATGGCAGAGACCCAGTACTTC.